The 12 T cell receptor beta chains below all came from one sample that was sequenced in a study of naive and memory T cell subsets. Ligated cDNA underwent four rounds of PCR with nested alpha and beta constant region primers and SP2. TCRdb reanalysed the UMI-ligation and nested PCR reads using MiXCR and keeps one entry per CDR3 protein. The sample shows around 24,000 distinct CDR3 sequences, 5% to 5.5% of them seen only once. An oligonucleotide containing a UMI was ligated to the 3' end of TCR cDNA. The specimen sequenced was blood. These receptors came from an adult in good health.

The table lists this clonotype with many counts. The chain is built from TRBV7-2 and TRBJ2-7; tentatively, D is TRBD1 (5 bases). CDR1 is SGHTA and CDR2 is FQGNSA in the germline V gene. CDR3 size: 15 residues. The V gene lost 2 bases and the J gene lost 2 bases, with 13 bases spanning the gap. CDR3 residues: CASSLTGAATYEQYF. The CDR3 nucleotides read TGTGCCAGCAGCTTAACTGGGGCAGCTACCTACGAGCAGTACTTC. Variable domain in full (rest from reference TRBV7-2 and TRBJ2-7): GAGVSQSPSNKVTEKGKDVELRCDPISGHTALYWYRQSLGQGLEFLIYFQGNSAPDKSGLPSDRFSAERTGGSVSTLTIQRTQQEDSAVYLCASSLTGAATYEQYFGPGTRLTVT.

The J gene is TRBJ1-1, the V gene TRBV7-8, with D possibly matching TRBD1 (5 bases). V was clipped by 5 bases and J by 5 bases, with 18 bases between them. The CDR3 contains 15 residues. Germline V gene data show CDR1 as SGHVS and CDR2 as FQNEAQ. CDR3 sequence: CASSTAWGGRTEAFF. In DNA form, the CDR3 reads TGTGCCAGCAGCACGGCTTGGGGGGGAAGGACTGAAGCTTTCTTT.

This clonotype has at least ten counts. The chain employs TRBV28 and TRBJ2-3; TRBD2 matches at 8 bases. This CDR3 is built from 15 residues. In germline, CDR1 is MDHEN, CDR2 SYDVKM. V trimming: 2 bases; J trimming: 2 bases; junction bases outside the gene matches: 3. In DNA form, the CDR3 reads TGTGCCAGCAGTTTACAGCGGGAGTTCACAGATACGCAGTATTTT. This codes for CASSLQREFTDTQYF.

Many counts were recorded for this clonotype. This rearrangement joins TRBV21-1 to TRBJ1-5; the table calls TRBD1, which could not be checked here. TRBV21-1 is flagged as a pseudogene. The CDR3 contains 20 residues. This CDR3 reads CATSRGGTGRPDYSNQPQHF. The CDR3 DNA sequence: TGTGCCACATCCCGGGGGGGCACAGGGCGCCCCGATTATAGCAATCAGCCCCAGCATTTT.

The gene calls are TRBV18 and TRBJ1-1; TRBD1 might be the D (5 bases). Germline V lookup: CDR1 KGHSH, CDR2 LQKENI. Trimming stripped 1 base from V and 5 bases from J, with 11 bases between. This CDR3 comprises 14 residues. The CDR3 sequence: CASSPRSGLTEAFF. The CDR3 bases are TGTGCCAGCTCACCACGATCAGGGTTGACTGAAGCTTTCTTT.

This clonotype was observed many times. This chain uses TRBV19 with TRBJ1-2, with no clear D. The CDR3 extends over 14 amino acids. With 4 bases removed from V and 1 base from J, the gap between germline ends came to 10 bases. Germline CDR1 and CDR2: LNHDA and SQIVND (reference sequence). As DNA, the CDR3 is TGTGCCAGTAGTAGGAACGGACTTAACTATGGCTACACCTTC. It codes for CASSRNGLNYGYTF.

This clonotype is categorized as medium-sized. J is TRBJ1-5 and V is TRBV20-1; D remains unclear. Germline values: CDR1 DFQATT, CDR2 SNEGSKA (reference sequence). Trimming stripped 5 bases from V and 3 bases from J, with 8 bases between. The CDR3 consists of 12 residues. As DNA, the CDR3 is TGCAGTGCTCGACCACACAATCAGCCCCAGCATTTT. Protein product: CSARPHNQPQHF.

This clonotype is termed medium-sized. This chain uses TRBV7-9 with TRBJ2-1, with D tentatively TRBD2 (5 bases). The CDR3 totals 11 residues. The germline V and J ends were trimmed by 4 bases and 10 bases, with 8 bases remaining between them. From germline, CDR1 is SEHNR and CDR2 FQNEAQ (reference sequence). In DNA form, the CDR3 reads TGTGCCAGCAGCTCCGAGCGGGAGCAGTTCTTC. Protein sequence: CASSSEREQFF.

This clonotype was seen repeatedly, ten times or more. In nucleotides, the CDR3 is TGTGCCAGCAGCCGCGCCCGTGGGGACTATGGCTACACCTTC. Translating it yields CASSRARGDYGYTF. The V and J genes are TRBV28 and TRBJ1-2; D is undetermined. The germline CDR1 and CDR2 sequences are MDHEN and SYDVKM. V dropped 6 bases and J dropped 3 bases, with 14 bases sitting between them. This CDR3 comprises 14 residues.

This clonotype has a handful of counts. Given a much more abundant clone one base away, this may be a read error. V gene TRBV29-1 combines with J gene TRBJ2-1; D is perhaps TRBD2 (6 bases). Germline CDR1 reads SQVTM; CDR2 reads ANQGSEA. With 6 bases removed from V and 8 bases from J, the gap between germline ends came to 8 bases. CDR3 length: 10 amino acids. CDR3: CSVRRDEQFF. In DNA, the CDR3 is TGCAGCGTGCGGAGGGATGAGCAGTTCTTC.

This clonotype showed up many times. The chain combines TRBV29-1 with TRBJ2-2; D remains unclear. The CDR3 loop spans 13 amino acids. CDR1 is SQVTM and CDR2 is ANQGSEA in the germline V gene. Trimming cost V 3 bases and J 3 bases, with 8 bases left between them. The CDR3 is CSVDRADTGELFF. CDR3 DNA sequence: TGCAGCGTTGATAGGGCGGACACCGGGGAGCTGTTTTTT.

This clonotype was counted ten times or more. The V gene is TRBV29-1, the J gene TRBJ1-1; no definite D call. The CDR3 spans 14 residues. V lost 7 bases to trimming and J lost 4 bases, with 19 bases between them. CDR1 and CDR2 (germline): SQVTM, ANQGSEA. This CDR3 is CSANFLTPSTEAFF. The CDR3 nucleotides read TGCAGCGCGAATTTCTTGACACCGTCCACTGAAGCTTTCTTT.